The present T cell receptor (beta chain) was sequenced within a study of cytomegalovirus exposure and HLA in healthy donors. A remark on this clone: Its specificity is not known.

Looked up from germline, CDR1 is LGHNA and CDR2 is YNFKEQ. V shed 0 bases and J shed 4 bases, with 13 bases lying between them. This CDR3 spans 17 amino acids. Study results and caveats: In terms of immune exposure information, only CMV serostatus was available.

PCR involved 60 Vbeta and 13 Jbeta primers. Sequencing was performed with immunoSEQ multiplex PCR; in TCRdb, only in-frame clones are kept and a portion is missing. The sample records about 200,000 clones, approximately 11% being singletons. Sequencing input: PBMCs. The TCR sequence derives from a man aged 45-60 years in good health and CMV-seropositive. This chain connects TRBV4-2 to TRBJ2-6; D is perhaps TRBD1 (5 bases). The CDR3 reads CASSQEVREGGANVLTF. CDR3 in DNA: TGTGCCAGCAGCCAAGAAGTCAGGGAAGGAGGGGCCAACGTCCTGACTTTC.